This T cell receptor beta chain appears in the sequencing data of a study of cytomegalovirus exposure and HLA in healthy donors. On this clone itself: What it binds is unknown.

Study observations and caveats: In a later analysis, around 18,000 TCR beta sequences were associated with HLA alleles at 0.05 false discovery rate. An analysis was carried out at a later point. It showed that HLA-associated TCR beta chains were more clonally expanded than equally common non-associated chains.

The study ran its PCR with 60 Vbeta and 13 Jbeta primers. Original analysis: Roughly 10 million shared chains were among around 78 million unique TCR beta chains counted in a later analysis. Repertoires were generated with immunoSEQ multiplex PCR, while TCRdb's copy carries only in-frame clones and drops some. That table is the source of V, J and clone size, and D and trimming were worked out from the DNA. Here the sample table reports under 250,000 clones. This TCR was recovered from a girl aged 2 to 9 in good health and CMV-seropositive. Sequencing was performed on PBMCs.

The CDR3 sequence is CARSLGLAVYNEQFF. CDR3 DNA sequence: TGTGCCAGAAGCTTGGGGCTAGCGGTATACAATGAGCAGTTCTTC. This chain links TRBV5-3 with TRBJ2-1; 7 bases line up with TRBD2. TRBV5-3 is flagged as an ORF with uncertain function. With 0 bases clipped from V and 4 bases from J, the junction kept 4 bases outside the gene matches. The CDR3 is made up of 15 amino acids.